These 8 T cell receptor beta chains share one sample of origin, sequenced in a study of shared clonotypes between healthy human individuals. TCRdb keeps only in-frame clones here, not all; method: immunoSEQ multiplex PCR. The sample consists of 950,000 to 1,100,000 clones, around 76% of them appearing once. The sample consisted of memory CD4+ T cells sorted from blood. Subset in this sample: CD45RA-negative fraction. The receptors come from a man between 18 and 29 years old in good health.

This clone was seen a single time. In nucleotides, the CDR3 is TGCAGCGTACCCGAAGGTGGCTACACCTTC. Protein product: CSVPEGGYTF. The chain joins TRBV29-1 to TRBJ1-2, with no clear D. The CDR3 is 10 residues long. CDR1 is SQVTM, CDR2 ANQGSEA, per germline. V was clipped by 6 bases and J by 7 bases, with 9 bases between them.

The J gene is TRBJ2-4, the V gene TRBV5-4; the match to TRBD1 covers 9 bases. J was trimmed by 1 base and V by 5 bases; bases with no gene match: 16. From germline, CDR1 is SGHNT and CDR2 YYREEE (reference sequence). The CDR3 length is 19 residues. The CDR3 DNA reads TGTGCCAGCAGTGGGGACAGGGCGGTAGGTACAGCGGCCAAAAACATTCAGTACTTC. This encodes CASSGDRAVGTAAKNIQYF.

CDR3 coding DNA: TGCGCCAGCAGTACCGGGACCGCGAACACCGGGGAGCTGTTTTTT. Encoded protein: CASSTGTANTGELFF. V and J are TRBV10-1 and TRBJ2-2; D might be TRBD1 or TRBD2, each matching 5 bases. Germline-derived CDR1 and CDR2 are WNHNN and SYGVQD (reference sequence). This CDR3 spans 15 amino acids. V was cut by 5 bases and J by 0 bases, with 10 bases left in between.

This clone appeared a single time. The chain recombines TRBV7-9 with TRBJ2-5, with 11 nucleotides matching TRBD2. CDR1 is SEHNR and CDR2 is FQNEAQ in the germline V gene (reference sequence). The CDR3 is 16 amino acids. Trimming cost V 10 bases and J 2 bases; bases outside gene matches: 12. The CDR3 DNA follows: TGTGCCACGAATCGAGGGGCTAGCGGGGGGCAAGAGACCCAGTACTTC. Translation gives CATNRGASGGQETQYF.

The chain joins TRBV4-1 to TRBJ2-1; no clear D. Germline values: CDR1 MGHRA, CDR2 YSYEKL. V was shortened by 0 bases and J by 6 bases, with 9 bases between the two germline ends. This CDR3 contains 14 residues. The CDR3 nucleotides are TGCGCCAGCAGCCAAGATACCGGACGCAATGAGCAGTTCTTC. It encodes CASSQDTGRNEQFF.

For this clone: Other nucleotide sequences in the sample specify the same CDR3. The rearrangement joins TRBV30 to TRBJ2-7, with D possibly matching TRBD2 (6 bases). The CDR3 spans 13 residues. Germline CDR1 GTSNPN, CDR2 SVGIG (reference sequence). The V and J ends lost 2 bases and 0 bases respectively, with 8 bases between them. The CDR3 bases are TGTGCCTGGAGTTCCGGGAGCTCCTACGAGCAGTACTTC. Amino acids: CAWSSGSSYEQYF.

This clone was seen a few times. The J gene is TRBJ1-1, the V gene TRBV7-8; the D gene is possibly TRBD1 (6 bases). The CDR3 is 15 amino acids. Trimming removed 5 bases from V and 2 bases from J, with 15 bases in between. Germline assignment: CDR1 SGHVS and CDR2 FQNEAQ. In DNA, the CDR3 is TGTGCCAGCAGCCAAACGACAGGCGCTAACACTGAAGCTTTCTTT. Its translation: CASSQTTGANTEAFF.

The genes are TRBV6-6 and TRBJ2-1; D gene uncertain. The CDR3 is 10 residues long. From germline, CDR1 is MNHNY and CDR2 SVGAGI (reference sequence). Trimming cost V 8 bases and J 3 bases, with 2 bases left between them. For the CDR3, the DNA is TGTGCCAGCCGCTACAATGAGCAGTTCTTC. Encoded protein: CASRYNEQFF.